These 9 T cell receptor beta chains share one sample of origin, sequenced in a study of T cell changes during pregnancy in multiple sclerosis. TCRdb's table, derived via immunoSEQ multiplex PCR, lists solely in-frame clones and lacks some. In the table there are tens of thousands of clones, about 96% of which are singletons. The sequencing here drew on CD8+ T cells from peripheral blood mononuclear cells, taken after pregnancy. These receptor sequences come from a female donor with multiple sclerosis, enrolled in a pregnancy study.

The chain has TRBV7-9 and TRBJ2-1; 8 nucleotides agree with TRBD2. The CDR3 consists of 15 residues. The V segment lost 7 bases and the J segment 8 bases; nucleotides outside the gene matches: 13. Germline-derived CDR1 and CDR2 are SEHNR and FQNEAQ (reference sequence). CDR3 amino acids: CASTESGGSRHEQFF. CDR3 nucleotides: TGTGCCAGCACCGAATCGGGGGGGAGCAGACATGAGCAGTTCTTC.

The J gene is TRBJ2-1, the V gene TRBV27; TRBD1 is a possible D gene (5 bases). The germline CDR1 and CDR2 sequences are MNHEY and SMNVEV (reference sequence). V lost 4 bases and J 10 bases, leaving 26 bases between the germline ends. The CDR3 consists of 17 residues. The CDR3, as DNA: TGTGCCAGCAGTTCCCTCCTACCGACTCCGATGGGGCGGGAGCAGTTCTTC. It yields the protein CASSSLLPTPMGREQFF.

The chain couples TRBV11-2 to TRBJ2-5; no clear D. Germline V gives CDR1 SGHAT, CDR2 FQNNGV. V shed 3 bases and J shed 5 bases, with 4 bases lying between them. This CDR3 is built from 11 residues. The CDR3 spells CASSLRETQYF. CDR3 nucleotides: TGTGCCAGCAGCTTGCGGGAGACCCAGTACTTC.

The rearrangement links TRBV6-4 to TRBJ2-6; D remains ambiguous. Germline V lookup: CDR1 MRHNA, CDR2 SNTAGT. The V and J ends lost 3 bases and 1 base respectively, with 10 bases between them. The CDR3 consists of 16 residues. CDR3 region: CASSESVLSGANVLTF. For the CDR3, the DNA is TGTGCCAGCAGTGAATCAGTCCTGTCTGGGGCCAACGTCCTGACTTTC.

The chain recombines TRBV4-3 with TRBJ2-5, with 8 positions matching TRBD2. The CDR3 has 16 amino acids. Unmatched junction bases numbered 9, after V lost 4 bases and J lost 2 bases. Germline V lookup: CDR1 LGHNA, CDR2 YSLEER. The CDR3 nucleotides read TGCGCCAGCAGCCCGTCAGCGGGGGAGGTGCAAGAGACCCAGTACTTC. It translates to CASSPSAGEVQETQYF.

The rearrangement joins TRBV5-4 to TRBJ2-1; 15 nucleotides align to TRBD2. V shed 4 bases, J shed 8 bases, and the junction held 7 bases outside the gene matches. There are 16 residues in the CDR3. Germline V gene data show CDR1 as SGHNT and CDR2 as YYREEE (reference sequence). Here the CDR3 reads CASSPGLAGGGDEQFF. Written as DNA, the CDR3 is TGTGCCAGCAGCCCGGGACTAGCGGGAGGTGGGGATGAGCAGTTCTTC. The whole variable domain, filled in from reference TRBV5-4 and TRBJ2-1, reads ETGVTQSPTHLIKTRGQQVTLRCSSQSGHNTVSWYQQALGQGPQFIFQYYREEENGRGNFPPRFSGLQFPNYSSELNVNALELDDSALYLCASSPGLAGGGDEQFFGPGTRLTVL.

This chain's CDR3 is CASGLNGVGEQFF. CDR3 nucleotide sequence: TGTGCTAGTGGTTTAAACGGGGTAGGTGAGCAGTTCTTC. The gene calls are TRBV12-5 and TRBJ2-1; D perhaps matches TRBD2 (5 bases). CDR1 LGHNT and CDR2 FRNRAP come from the germline V gene. The CDR3 length is 13 residues. With 3 bases removed from V and 9 bases from J, the gap between germline ends came to 12 bases.

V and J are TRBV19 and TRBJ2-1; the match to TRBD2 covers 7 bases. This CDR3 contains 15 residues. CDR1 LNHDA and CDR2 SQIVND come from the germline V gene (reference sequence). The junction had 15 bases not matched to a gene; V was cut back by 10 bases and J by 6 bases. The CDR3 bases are TGTGCCACTAGCTACGGCGGGAGATCCCGCAATGAGCAGTTCTTC. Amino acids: CATSYGGRSRNEQFF.

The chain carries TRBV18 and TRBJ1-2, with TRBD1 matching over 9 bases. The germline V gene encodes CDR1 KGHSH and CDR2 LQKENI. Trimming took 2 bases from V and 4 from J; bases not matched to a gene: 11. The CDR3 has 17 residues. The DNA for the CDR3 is TGTGCCAGCTCACCAACCGACCCCGGGACAGGGCTCTATGGCTACACCTTC. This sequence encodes CASSPTDPGTGLYGYTF.